One and the same sample provided the 21 T cell receptor beta chains below, sequenced in a study of T cells in Graves' hyperthyroidism and ophthalmopathy. Amplification of TCR beta CDR3 regions was performed using RNA transcripts as template. Using the HTBI primer set, a first-round RT-PCR was run on the TCR CDR3. TCRdb redid the calling of the multiplex PCR reads with MiXCR, one entry per CDR3 protein. The top ten clones hold 16% of a sample with 650,000 to 850,000 distinct CDR3 sequences, around a sixth of them seen once. The sequenced sample consisted of blood. The receptors shown here come from a woman aged 45-59 years with Graves' hyperthyroidism that later progressed to Graves' ophthalmopathy.

The rearrangement joins TRBV27 to TRBJ1-1, with no clear D. V lost 0 bases, J lost 0 bases, and 8 bases lay in between. The CDR3 is 15 amino acids. CDR1 MNHEY and CDR2 SMNVEV come from the germline V gene (reference sequence). The CDR3 DNA reads as TGTGCCAGCAGTTTATCAGGGATGATGAACACTGAAGCTTTCTTT. It encodes CASSLSGMMNTEAFF.

The gene calls are TRBV30 and TRBJ2-5, with a tentative D call TRBD2 (6 bases). The CDR3 has 15 amino acids. The germline V and J ends were trimmed by 3 bases and 0 bases, with 14 bases remaining between them. The V gene's germline CDR1 is GTSNPN and CDR2 SVGIG (reference sequence). The CDR3 here is CAWSGDSPHQETQYF. The CDR3 bases are TGTGCCTGGAGCGGGGACTCGCCACACCAAGAGACCCAGTACTTC.

This chain uses TRBV19 with TRBJ1-1; 7 bases fit TRBD1. Germline trimming cut 6 bases from V and 0 bases from J; bases unmatched to any gene: 4. CDR1 and CDR2 from the germline V gene are LNHDA and SQIVND (reference sequence). This CDR3 is built from 14 residues. The CDR3 reads CASRPTGLNTEAFF. The CDR3 DNA reads as TGTGCCAGTAGGCCGACAGGGTTGAACACTGAAGCTTTCTTT.

The chain's CDR3 is CASSYYNGFNEQFF. CDR3 DNA: TGTGCCAGCAGTTACTATAATGGGTTCAATGAGCAGTTCTTC. The chain joins TRBV6-2 or TRBV6-3 to TRBJ2-1; D gene unclear. This CDR3 contains 14 residues. V lost 1 base to trimming and J lost 6 bases, with 10 bases between them. CDR1 is MNHEY and CDR2 is SVGEGT in the germline V gene.

The rearrangement links TRBV6-1 to TRBJ2-7; 8 bases are shared with TRBD1. Germline V gene sequence: CDR1 MNHNS, CDR2 SASEGT. This CDR3 spans 14 amino acids. Losses at the gene ends were 9 bases for V and 0 bases for J; bases not matched to a gene: 7. Here the CDR3 reads CASGDRPLSYEQYF. CDR3 DNA: TGTGCCAGTGGGGACAGGCCGCTCTCCTACGAGCAGTACTTC.

Only one count was recorded for this clonotype. CDR3 DNA: TGTGCCAGCAGTCCTAGGACTAGTTCGGAGACCCAGTACTTC. Translating it yields CASSPRTSSETQYF. J is TRBJ2-5 and V is TRBV27; TRBD2 matches 7 bases. The ends lost 5 bases at V and 5 bases at J; junction bases unmatched: 8. The CDR3 is 14 residues long. The germline gives CDR1 MNHEY, CDR2 SMNVEV (reference sequence).

The chain carries TRBV11-3 and TRBJ2-2, with a weak D call TRBD2 (5 bases). Per the germline V gene, CDR1 is SGHNT and CDR2 is YENEEA. This CDR3 region has 14 residues. Trimming removed 5 bases at V and 1 base at J, with 8 bases between. CDR3 in DNA: TGTGCCAGCAGCGAGGACTTGAACACCGGGGAGCTGTTTTTT. It specifies CASSEDLNTGELFF.

The CDR3: CASNFLKTGELFF. The CDR3 DNA is TGTGCCAGTAATTTCCTGAAGACCGGGGAGCTGTTTTTT. V gene TRBV19 combines with J gene TRBJ2-2; D is undetermined. Trimming took off 7 bases at V and 5 bases at J, with 11 bases between the two ends. The CDR3 is 13 residues long. In germline, CDR1 is LNHDA, CDR2 SQIVND (reference sequence). Supplemented by reference TRBV19 and TRBJ2-2, the full variable domain reads DGGITQSPKYLFRKEGQNVTLSCEQNLNHDAMYWYRQDPGQGLRLIYYSQIVNDFQKGDIAEGYSVSREKKESFPLTVTSAQKNPTAFYLCASNFLKTGELFFGEGSRLTVL.

This clonotype was seen a handful of times. The V and J genes are TRBV30 and TRBJ2-2; TRBD2 might be the D (7 bases). The CDR3 has 16 residues. V gave up 2 bases and J gave up 5 bases, with 18 bases separating them. The germline CDR1 and CDR2 sequences are GTSNPN and SVGIG (reference sequence). The CDR3, as DNA: TGTGCCTGGAGTAGTTCGGGGGGCCTAAGGACCGGGGAGCTGTTTTTT. Its protein product is CAWSSSGGLRTGELFF.

This clonotype was seen only a few times. The genes are TRBV7-2 and TRBJ1-1; possibly TRBD1 for D (5 bases). This CDR3 is built from 14 residues. Trimming removed 6 bases at V and 1 base at J, with 12 bases between. CDR1 is SGHTA and CDR2 is FQGNSA in the germline V gene. The CDR3 nucleotides are TGTGCCAGCAGGCCTGCCGGGGCGAACACTGAAGCTTTCTTT. It yields the protein CASRPAGANTEAFF.

This clonotype was observed at least ten times. The chain couples TRBV3-1 to TRBJ2-3; a weak D match, TRBD2 (6 bases). The CDR3 loop spans 15 amino acids. V was shortened by 4 bases and J by 4 bases, with 15 bases between the two germline ends. Germline CDR1 reads LGHDT; CDR2 reads YNNKEL (reference sequence). CDR3 DNA sequence: TGTGCCAGCAGCCCTCTGACTAGTTTCGCAGATACGCAGTATTTT. Translating gives CASSPLTSFADTQYF.

This clonotype was found a few times. The chain carries TRBV20-1 and TRBJ1-5, with a weak D call TRBD1 (5 bases). CDR1 DFQATT and CDR2 SNEGSKA come from the germline V gene (reference sequence). The CDR3 is made up of 12 amino acids. V was clipped by 5 bases and J by 5 bases, with 10 bases between them. This CDR3 is CSAWQGDQPQHF. The CDR3 DNA reads TGCAGTGCTTGGCAGGGAGATCAGCCCCAGCATTTT.

This clonotype was seen repeatedly, ten times or more. The V gene is TRBV6-1, the J gene TRBJ1-5, with 10 bases fitting TRBD1. Looked up from germline, CDR1 is MNHNS and CDR2 is SASEGT. V gave up 7 bases and J gave up 4 bases; unmatched junction bases: 4. This CDR3 is 14 amino acids long. The CDR3 reads CASTGTGVNQPQHF. The CDR3 region has the DNA TGTGCCAGCACGGGGACAGGGGTAAATCAGCCCCAGCATTTT.

This clonotype was seen more than once but under ten times. The chain joins TRBV7-4 to TRBJ2-2; weak D call: TRBD1 (6 bases). The CDR3 has 16 residues. CDR1 is SGHVT, CDR2 SQSDAQ, per germline. Trimming took 4 bases from V and 0 from J, leaving 12 bases between them. The CDR3 region has the DNA TGTGCCAGCAGCTACTACAGGGCCGCGAACACCGGGGAGCTGTTTTTT. Translation gives CASSYYRAANTGELFF.

This clonotype was observed a few times. The chain combines TRBV7-9 with TRBJ1-6; D ambiguous. Trimming took off 3 bases at V and 13 bases at J, with 10 bases between the two ends. CDR1 is SEHNR, CDR2 FQNEAQ, per germline (reference sequence). The CDR3 consists of 12 residues. The CDR3 coding sequence is TGTGCCAGCAGCTTCGGGCGCGACCCCCTCCACTTT. It codes for CASSFGRDPLHF.

The rearrangement uses TRBV20-1 and TRBJ2-2; 10 nucleotides align to TRBD1. The J segment lost 6 bases and the V segment lost 4 bases, leaving 11 bases of the junction unmatched. This CDR3 has 16 residues. Per the germline V gene, CDR1 is DFQATT and CDR2 is SNEGSKA (reference sequence). The CDR3: CSATSWTGGNAGELFF. The CDR3, as DNA: TGCAGTGCTACGAGCTGGACAGGGGGAAATGCCGGGGAGCTGTTTTTT.

At least ten counts were recorded for this clonotype. The gene calls are TRBV11-2 and TRBJ1-1, with D possibly being TRBD1 (5 bases). Germline CDR1 and CDR2: SGHAT and FQNNGV. CDR3 length: 13 residues. Trimming took 4 bases from V and 3 from J, leaving 9 bases between them. The CDR3 here is CASSWGRDTEAFF. CDR3 DNA sequence: TGTGCCAGCAGCTGGGGCAGGGACACTGAAGCTTTCTTT.

This chain uses TRBV9 with TRBJ1-6, with 8 bases that match TRBD1. Trimming cost V 4 bases and J 7 bases; bases outside gene matches: 7. This CDR3 region has 15 residues. Germline V gene data show CDR1 as SGDLS and CDR2 as YYNGEE. CDR3 DNA sequence: TGTGCCAGCAGCCTTCAGGACAGGGTCAATTCACCCCTCCACTTT. Translation gives CASSLQDRVNSPLHF.

This clonotype was detected only once. The J gene is TRBJ2-1, the V gene TRBV5-1; 8 nucleotides line up with TRBD2. V shed 3 bases, J shed 5 bases, and the junction held 10 bases outside the gene matches. Germline values: CDR1 SGHRS, CDR2 YFSETQ. The CDR3 has 16 residues. The CDR3 sequence is CASSSYSSGGNNEQFF. The CDR3 coding sequence is TGCGCCAGCAGCTCCTATTCAAGCGGGGGAAACAATGAGCAGTTCTTC.

This clonotype appeared a few times. The V gene is TRBV19, the J gene TRBJ1-1; the D gene is possibly TRBD1 (5 bases). Germline CDR1 and CDR2: LNHDA and SQIVND (reference sequence). The CDR3 covers 14 residues. The V and J ends lost 3 bases and 1 base respectively, with 9 bases between them. This CDR3 reads CASSMSGTNTEAFF. The CDR3 DNA follows: TGTGCCAGTAGTATGTCGGGGACGAACACTGAAGCTTTCTTT.

There are a few counts of this clonotype. V is TRBV6-1 and J is TRBJ2-3; 7 nucleotides match TRBD2. Per germline, CDR1 MNHNS and CDR2 SASEGT. V shed 6 bases and J 3 bases; nucleotides not matched to a gene: 3. The CDR3 spans 13 residues. The CDR3 DNA is TGTGCCAGCAGACTAGCGAAAACAGATACGCAGTATTTT. As protein: CASRLAKTDTQYF.